A single sample is the source of the 14 T cell receptor beta chains below, sequenced in a study of shared clonotypes between healthy human individuals. Assay used: immunoSEQ multiplex PCR; TCRdb lists only in-frame clones, some missing. Here the sample spans approximately 2,200,000 clones, around 93% being singletons. The naive CD8 subset, CD45RO-negative cells positively selected for CCR7, excluded terminally differentiated effector memory CD45RA+ cells. Sample: naive CD8+ T cells from PBMCs. These receptor sequences come from a man aged 18 to 30 in good health. Some clones in this sample may be carry-over from other donors' samples.

This sequence joins TRBV27 and TRBJ2-1, with D unresolved. The CDR3 length is 16 residues. Germline CDR1 reads MNHEY; CDR2 reads SMNVEV (reference sequence). The germline V and J ends were trimmed by 3 bases and 0 bases, with 12 bases remaining between them. The CDR3: CASSLGGKSSYNEQFF. The CDR3 nucleotides are TGTGCCAGCAGTTTGGGCGGTAAAAGCTCCTACAATGAGCAGTTCTTC.

The sample holds one count of this clone. The chain links TRBV5-8 to TRBJ2-1, with a possible D match to TRBD2 (5 bases). Trimming shortened V by 1 base and J by 0 bases, and 8 bases separated the two germline ends. From germline, CDR1 is SGHTS and CDR2 YDEGEE. The CDR3 loop spans 15 amino acids. DNA of the CDR3: TGTGCCAGCAGCTTGATGGGGAGCTCCTACAATGAGCAGTTCTTC. It encodes CASSLMGSSYNEQFF.

This chain links TRBV27 with TRBJ2-1, with a tentative D call TRBD1 (5 bases). The CDR3 sequence is 16 residues long. V was clipped by 0 bases and J by 5 bases, with 14 bases between them. Germline assignment: CDR1 MNHEY and CDR2 SMNVEV (reference sequence). CDR3 DNA: TGTGCCAGCAGTTTATCAGGGGCAGGAATCAACAATGAGCAGTTCTTC. As protein: CASSLSGAGINNEQFF.

Concerning this clone itself: Other DNA sequences in the same sample also yield this CDR3. The rearrangement links TRBV9 to TRBJ1-5; D unclear. The CDR3 consists of 14 residues. Trimming pared 0 bases from V and 0 bases from J, leaving 4 bases between. The germline gives CDR1 SGDLS, CDR2 YYNGEE. The CDR3 sequence: CASSVGASNQPQHF. The CDR3 DNA reads TGTGCCAGCAGCGTAGGTGCTAGCAATCAGCCCCAGCATTTT.

V gene TRBV28 combines with J gene TRBJ1-2; a weak D match, TRBD1 (6 bases). Trimming cost V 5 bases and J 3 bases, with 16 bases left between them. Germline V lookup: CDR1 MDHEN, CDR2 SYDVKM. The CDR3 length is 15 residues. The CDR3 region has the DNA TGTGCCAGCAGTCCGGCCCGGGGGGGCTACTATGGCTACACCTTC. This encodes CASSPARGGYYGYTF.

V is TRBV7-9 and J is TRBJ1-4; D uncertain. The CDR3 extends over 12 amino acids. The V end lost 1 base, the J end lost 12 bases, and 9 bases lay between the germline ends. Germline CDR1 SEHNR, CDR2 FQNEAQ (reference sequence). CDR3: CASSLGIGELFF. The CDR3 region has the DNA TGTGCCAGCAGCTTAGGGATCGGGGAACTGTTTTTT.

V and J are TRBV4-3 and TRBJ2-1; D gene uncertain. The V end was cut by 0 bases, the J end by 8 bases, with 11 bases between. CDR3 size: 14 residues. Germline CDR1 is LGHNA and CDR2 is YSLEER. As DNA, the CDR3 is TGCGCCAGCAGCCAAGAAGATCAGCCGGATGAGCAGTTCTTC. It codes for CASSQEDQPDEQFF.

The V and J genes are TRBV6-5 and TRBJ1-5; possible D gene TRBD1, 6 bases. The ends were cut back, 0 bases at V and 5 bases at J, with 8 bases in the middle. This CDR3 spans 14 amino acids. The V gene's germline CDR1 is MNHEY and CDR2 SVGAGI. The CDR3 sequence: CASSYSEGDQPQHF. CDR3 nucleotide sequence: TGTGCCAGCAGTTACTCGGAGGGGGATCAGCCCCAGCATTTT.

This chain uses TRBV27 with TRBJ2-6; no reliable D call. The length of the CDR3 is 15 residues. The germline CDR1 and CDR2 sequences are MNHEY and SMNVEV (reference sequence). Deletions cut 5 bases from V and 9 bases from J, with 17 bases between. The CDR3 DNA reads as TGTGCCAGCAGTCCCTTATCGGAACTGGGCAACGTCCTGACTTTC. Protein product: CASSPLSELGNVLTF.

The chain uses TRBV27 and TRBJ2-2; tentatively, D is TRBD2 (6 bases). With 5 bases removed from V and 6 bases from J, the gap between germline ends came to 19 bases. The CDR3 extends over 16 amino acids. Per germline, CDR1 MNHEY and CDR2 SMNVEV (reference sequence). Here the CDR3 reads CASSPWRGGVPGELFF. The CDR3 coding sequence is TGTGCCAGCAGTCCCTGGAGGGGTGGGGTTCCCGGGGAGCTGTTTTTT.

This chain links TRBV7-2 with TRBJ2-7, with D possibly matching TRBD1 (5 bases). The V end lost 0 bases, the J end lost 1 base, and 13 bases lay between the germline ends. From germline, CDR1 is SGHTA and CDR2 FQGNSA. CDR3 size: 16 residues. Here the CDR3 DNA reads TGTGCCAGCAGCTTAGCGCATAGGGGCCCTTCCTACGAGCAGTACTTC. It translates to CASSLAHRGPSYEQYF. Full variable domain (outside the CDR3, taken from reference TRBV7-2 and TRBJ2-7): GAGVSQSPSNKVTEKGKDVELRCDPISGHTALYWYRQSLGQGLEFLIYFQGNSAPDKSGLPSDRFSAERTGGSVSTLTIQRTQQEDSAVYLCASSLAHRGPSYEQYFGPGTRLTVT.

The chain combines TRBV7-9 with TRBJ1-2; D is uncertain. V was clipped by 0 bases and J by 8 bases, with 13 bases between them. The length of the CDR3 is 14 residues. Germline CDR1 reads SEHNR; CDR2 reads FQNEAQ (reference sequence). Written as DNA, the CDR3 is TGTGCCAGCAGCTTAGCGGACCGGCTTCGGGGCTACACCTTC. Amino acids: CASSLADRLRGYTF.

This clone appeared a single time. The same CDR3 also results from other DNA sequences found in this sample. This chain joins TRBV6-5 and TRBJ2-1, with D perhaps given as TRBD1 or TRBD2 (5 bases each). The V end was cut by 0 bases, the J end by 5 bases, with 8 bases between. CDR1 and CDR2 from the germline V gene are MNHEY and SVGAGI. This CDR3 contains 14 residues. CDR3 bases: TGTGCCAGCAGTTACTCTCTGGGACACAATGAGCAGTTCTTC. Protein sequence: CASSYSLGHNEQFF.

V usage is TRBV15 and J usage is TRBJ2-7, with 7 bases matching TRBD1. The trim removed 0 bases at V and 0 bases at J, leaving 11 bases unmatched. This CDR3 spans 18 amino acids. CDR1 is LNHNV and CDR2 is YYDKDF in the germline V gene (reference sequence). The CDR3: CATSRDSPDRVGSYEQYF. The CDR3 DNA follows: TGTGCCACCAGCAGAGATAGCCCCGACAGGGTGGGCTCCTACGAGCAGTACTTC.